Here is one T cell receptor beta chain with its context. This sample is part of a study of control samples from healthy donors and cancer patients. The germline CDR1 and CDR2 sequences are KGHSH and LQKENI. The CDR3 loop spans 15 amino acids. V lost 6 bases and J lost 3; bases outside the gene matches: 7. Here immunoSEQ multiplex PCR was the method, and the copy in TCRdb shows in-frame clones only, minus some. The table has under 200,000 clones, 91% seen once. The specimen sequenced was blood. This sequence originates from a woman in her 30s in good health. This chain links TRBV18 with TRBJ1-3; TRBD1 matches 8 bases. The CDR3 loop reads CASSPGQGLGNTIYF. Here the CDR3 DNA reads TGTGCCAGCTCTCCCGGACAGGGCCTTGGAAACACCATATATTTT.